Listed below are T cell receptor beta chains from one sample, sequenced in a study of shared clonotypes between healthy human individuals. This table comes from immunoSEQ multiplex PCR, and its TCRdb copy is limited to in-frame clones, with some not included. Altogether approximately 2.4 million clones are present, approximately 94% being singletons, with the ten largest covering around 0.13%. Sequencing input: naive CD4+ T cells sorted from blood. The source is a man aged 18 to 29 in good health. CDR3s include the opening cysteine and the closing phenylalanine or tryptophan. The D gene is left open where the match is weak. Clone size is given for some rows only: seen once, a few or many times, or a class if the clone is expanded.

j_gene,abundance,v_gene,d_gene,CDR3nt,CDR3aa
TRBJ1-5,NA,TRBV6-5,NA,TGTGCCAGCAGCCGGGGTAGGGCGGATCAGCCCCAGCATTTT,CASSRGRADQPQHF
TRBJ2-7,NA,TRBV2,NA,TGTGCCAGCAGTGACCCCGTTGAAGGGAAAAGCCACGAGCAGTACTTC,CASSDPVEGKSHEQYF
TRBJ1-2,NA,TRBV19,TRBD1,TGTGCCAGTAGTCCCCCCGGACAGGGAAGATACGGCTACACCTTC,CASSPPGQGRYGYTF
TRBJ2-7,once,TRBV6-5,NA,TGTGCCAGCAAATGGTTCTCGGGCCACGAGCAGTACTTC,CASKWFSGHEQYF
TRBJ2-7,NA,TRBV5-4,NA,TGTGCCAGCAGACCCGCCCGGGACTCTCCCTACGAGCAGTACTTC,CASRPARDSPYEQYF
TRBJ1-6,NA,TRBV6-1,NA,TGTGCCAGCAGTGTAGGGACCCCAGGGTCACCCCTCCACTTT,CASSVGTPGSPLHF
TRBJ2-2,NA,TRBV7-8,TRBD1,TGTGCCAGCAGCTTCACAGGGGTGGGCACCGGGGAGCTGTTTTTT,CASSFTGVGTGELFF
TRBJ1-1,NA,TRBV29-1,TRBD1,TGCAGCGTCGGGACAGCGTCCACTGAAGCTTTCTTT,CSVGTASTEAFF
TRBJ1-6,once,TRBV6-1,NA,TGTGCCAGCAGTGCCGGACCTTATAATTCACCCCTCCACTTT,CASSAGPYNSPLHF
TRBJ2-5,NA,TRBV11-2,NA,TGTGCCAGCAGCTTATCCCAACGGGAGACCCAGTACTTC,CASSLSQRETQYF
TRBJ2-7,few,TRBV10-1,TRBD1,TGCGCCAGCGGGCCGGGACAGGGGTACGAGCAGTACTTC,CASGPGQGYEQYF
TRBJ2-1,NA,TRBV7-3,TRBD2,TGTGCCAGCAGCTTATCGCGGGGGTCCTACAATGAGCAGTTCTTC,CASSLSRGSYNEQFF
TRBJ2-7,NA,TRBV7-9,NA,TGTGCCAGCAGCGTACGGACGGGGGCTACGACCTACGAGCAGTACTTC,CASSVRTGATTYEQYF
TRBJ2-3,NA,TRBV6-5,NA,TGTGCCAGCAGTTACAGGTCAGGGACACGAGATACGCAGTATTTT,CASSYRSGTRDTQYF
TRBJ1-2,NA,TRBV6-5,TRBD1,TGTGCCAGCAGCCTAACGGGACAGGTGGGATTTGGCTACACCTTC,CASSLTGQVGFGYTF
TRBJ2-4,NA,TRBV30,NA,TGTGCCTGGTCTCTGGGCAGAGCAATAGCCAAAAACATTCAGTACTTC,CAWSLGRAIAKNIQYF
TRBJ1-1,NA,TRBV5-1,NA,TGCGCCAGCAGCTTGACAGGGATTGGCACTGAAGCTTTCTTT,CASSLTGIGTEAFF
TRBJ1-5,NA,TRBV19,TRBD1,TGTGCCAGTAGCTTGGGACAGACTAATCAGCCCCAGCATTTT,CASSLGQTNQPQHF
TRBJ2-3,once,TRBV5-6,NA,TGTGCCAGCAGTGTCATGGAGATTGCAGATACGCAGTATTTT,CASSVMEIADTQYF
TRBJ2-2,NA,TRBV12-5,TRBD1,TGTGCTAGTGGCACCGACAGGGAAAACACCGGGGAGCTGTTTTTT,CASGTDRENTGELFF
TRBJ2-3,NA,TRBV15,TRBD1,TGTGCCACCAGCAGACCCACAGGGGTAGGTAGGGATACGCAGTATTTT,CATSRPTGVGRDTQYF
TRBJ1-4,NA,TRBV28,NA,TGTGCCAGCAGTTCGGGGGGAGTTCAAAAACTGTTTTTT,CASSSGGVQKLFF
TRBJ1-5,NA,TRBV10-3,NA,TGTGCCATCAGTGAGGGGAACAATCAGCCCCAGCATTTT,CAISEGNNQPQHF
TRBJ2-7,once,TRBV7-2,TRBD2,TGTGCCAGCAGCCCCACTAGCGGGAGCTCCTACGAGCAGTACTTC,CASSPTSGSSYEQYF
TRBJ2-7,NA,TRBV5-4,NA,TGTGCCAGCAGCTTCAGTGGGAGGTACGAGCAGTACTTC,CASSFSGRYEQYF
TRBJ2-3,NA,TRBV19,TRBD2,TGTGCCAGTAGTATTATAGCGGGGGGCACAAATACGCAGTATTTT,CASSIIAGGTNTQYF
TRBJ2-1,NA,TRBV10-1,TRBD2,TGCGCCAGCAGTGAAAACATGGCGGGGGGGAATGAGCAGTTCTTC,CASSENMAGGNEQFF
TRBJ1-4,NA,TRBV2,NA,TGTGCCAGCAGAGATCTCTCAGGGGAGCGAGGTGCGACTAATGAAAAACTGTTTTTT,CASRDLSGERGATNEKLFF
TRBJ1-6,NA,TRBV18,TRBD1,TGTGCCAGCTCACTCCCGACAGGGATTAATTCACCCCTCCACTTT,CASSLPTGINSPLHF
TRBJ2-1,NA,TRBV6-1,TRBD2,TGTGCCAGCACTGGGGGGCTAGCGGGATACAATGAGCAGTTCTTC,CASTGGLAGYNEQFF
TRBJ2-7,NA,TRBV2,NA,TGTGCCAGCAGTCAGACTAGGACCTACGAGCAGTACTTC,CASSQTRTYEQYF
TRBJ2-4,NA,TRBV6-1,NA,TGTGCCAGCAGTGCTCCCCCCTCGGACATTCAGTACTTC,CASSAPPSDIQYF
TRBJ1-5,NA,TRBV7-2,NA,TGTGCCAGCAGCCAATCAGGACAGAATAATCAGCCCCAGCATTTT,CASSQSGQNNQPQHF
TRBJ2-3,NA,TRBV6-1,NA,TGTGCCAGCTGTGGGGGCCTGAGACAGAGCACAGATACGCAGTATTTT,CASCGGLRQSTDTQYF
TRBJ2-7,NA,TRBV15,TRBD1,TGTGCCACCAGCAGAACAGGGGGGTCCTACGAGCAGTACTTC,CATSRTGGSYEQYF